The source of this T cell receptor beta chain is a study of cytomegalovirus exposure and HLA in healthy donors. A note on this clone: The target antigen is unknown.

Whereas donors were nominally healthy upon sampling, unrecorded immune exposures were probable. Regarding the study as a whole: What was likely a sequencing artifact was a cluster of highly shared sequence variants. Later analysis showed most CMV-associated TCR beta chains appearing HLA-restricted.

This CDR3 is built from 19 residues. The ends were cut back, 8 bases at V and 0 bases at J, with 23 bases in the middle. Per germline, CDR1 MDHEN and CDR2 SYDVKM. PCR used 60 Vbeta primers and 13 Jbeta primers. In the authors' workflow: Roughly 12 million of 75 million to 85 million unique TCR beta chains were shared, per a later count. The assay was immunoSEQ multiplex PCR, and TCRdb's table has in-frame clones only and misses some. V and J calls and clone size follow that table, whereas D and trimming were derived from the DNA. Of 200,000 to 250,000 clones listed, 70% to 85% are singletons. The V and J genes are TRBV28 and TRBJ1-6; D is possibly TRBD1 (5 bases). This receptor was identified in a woman in her 40s in good health and CMV-seronegative. The sample was PBMCs. In DNA, the CDR3 is TGTGCCAGCGGGGGACTTGCAGTTTTTCTTGGCTCCTATAATTCACCCCTCCACTTT. Amino acid sequence: CASGGLAVFLGSYNSPLHF. The variable domain in full, with the rest retrieved from reference TRBV28 and TRBJ1-6, is DVKVTQSSRYLVKRTGEKVFLECVQDMDHENMFWYRQDPGLGLRLIYFSYDVKMKEKGDIPEGYSVSREKKERFSLILESASTNQTSMYLCASGGLAVFLGSYNSPLHFGNGTRLTVT.